The 5 T cell receptor beta chains listed next were all sequenced from one sample in a study of CD8 T cells in Susac syndrome. With random hexamers, roughly 0.45 to 1 ug RNA was reverse transcribed. TCRdb re-called the immunoSEQ multiplex PCR reads with MiXCR, one entry per CDR3 protein. Among 150,000 to 200,000 distinct CDR3 sequences listed, about 93% were seen once. Sequencing was performed on CD4+ T cells from PBMCs. These receptors originate from a human donor in good health.

The V gene is TRBV7-9, the J gene TRBJ2-7, with unresolved D. With 1 base removed from V and 0 bases from J, the gap between germline ends came to 10 bases. The CDR3 spans 15 residues. Germline assignment: CDR1 SEHNR and CDR2 FQNEAQ (reference sequence). The CDR3 DNA follows: TGTGCCAGCAGCTTAGGTGTCGTGGTCTCCTACGAGCAGTACTTC. Translation gives CASSLGVVVSYEQYF.

This chain uses TRBV6-5 with TRBJ1-6, with unresolved D. The CDR3 has 14 amino acids. Germline V gene data show CDR1 as MNHEY and CDR2 as SVGAGI. Trimming shortened V by 0 bases and J by 7 bases, and 7 bases separated the two germline ends. The CDR3 here is CASSYSKGNSPLHF. For the CDR3, the DNA is TGTGCCAGCAGTTACTCGAAAGGCAATTCACCCCTCCACTTT.

This chain connects TRBV7-3 to TRBJ1-1; D gene unclear. Germline V gene data show CDR1 as SGHTA and CDR2 as FQGTGA. The CDR3 sequence is 13 residues long. The V end was cut by 5 bases, the J end by 3 bases, with 10 bases between. CDR3 sequence: CASSGGLHTEAFF. The CDR3 DNA reads TGTGCCAGCAGCGGAGGTCTGCACACTGAAGCTTTCTTT.

V usage is TRBV20-1 and J usage is TRBJ2-6; 8 nucleotides align to TRBD1. The germline V gene has CDR1 DFQATT and CDR2 SNEGSKA (reference sequence). This CDR3 contains 16 residues. V trimming: 5 bases; J trimming: 0 bases; junction bases outside the gene matches: 6. The CDR3 DNA is TGCAGTGCTCAGGGACAGGTCCCCTCTGGGGCCAACGTCCTGACTTTC. The encoded protein is CSAQGQVPSGANVLTF.

In nucleotides, the CDR3 is TGTGCCAGTAGTGCACAGGGTTTGGAGAACACCGGGGAGCTGTTTTTT. Translation: CASSAQGLENTGELFF. The chain carries TRBV19 and TRBJ2-2; possible D gene TRBD1, 6 bases. V was clipped by 5 bases and J by 1 base, with 14 bases between them. Germline V CDR1 and CDR2: LNHDA, SQIVND (reference sequence). The CDR3 contains 16 residues.